The present T cell receptor (beta chain) was sequenced within a study of blood T cell repertoires in COVID-19. Study-wide context: Samples came from the United States, Italy and Spain, spanning acute and convalescent COVID-19. PBMCs, B-cell-depleted T cells, or T cells were the source of the cDNA or gDNA that made up the material.

Seattle patients were enrolled while actively infected and followed longitudinally. In the study's own analysis: Counts of nucleated cells, estimated from reference gene primer amplification, were obtained. This table comes from immunoSEQ multiplex PCR, and its TCRdb copy is limited to in-frame clones, with some not included. For V, J and clone size, that table is used; D and trimming come from the DNA. The repertoire holds around 60,000 clones, with approximately 77% as singletons. Per the germline V gene, CDR1 is LNHDA and CDR2 is SQIVND (reference sequence). Trimming removed 3 bases from V and 3 bases from J, with 8 bases in between. The CDR3 has 13 residues.

This TCR came from a woman aged 70-85 years with COVID-19, enrolled during active disease. The sequencing sample was made of peripheral blood. The V gene is TRBV19, the J gene TRBJ1-2; D gene uncertain. CDR3 nucleotides: TGTGCCAGTAGTATCGGGGTGGACTATGGCTACACCTTC. As protein: CASSIGVDYGYTF.